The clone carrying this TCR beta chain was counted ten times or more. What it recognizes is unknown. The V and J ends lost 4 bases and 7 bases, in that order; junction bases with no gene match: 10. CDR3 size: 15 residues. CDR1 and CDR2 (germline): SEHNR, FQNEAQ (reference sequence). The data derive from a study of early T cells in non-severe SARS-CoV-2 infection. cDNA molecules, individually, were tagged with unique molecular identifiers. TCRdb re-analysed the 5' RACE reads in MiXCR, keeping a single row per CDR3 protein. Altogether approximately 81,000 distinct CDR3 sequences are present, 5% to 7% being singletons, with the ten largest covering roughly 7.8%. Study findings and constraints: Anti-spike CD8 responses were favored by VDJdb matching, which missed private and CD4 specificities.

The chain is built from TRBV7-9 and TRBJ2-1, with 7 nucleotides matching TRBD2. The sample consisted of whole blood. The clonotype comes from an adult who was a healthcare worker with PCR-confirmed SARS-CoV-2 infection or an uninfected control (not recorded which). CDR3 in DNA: TGTGCCAGCAGCTCGCCCGCGGGGGTTGGGAATGAGCAGTTCTTC. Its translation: CASSSPAGVGNEQFF.